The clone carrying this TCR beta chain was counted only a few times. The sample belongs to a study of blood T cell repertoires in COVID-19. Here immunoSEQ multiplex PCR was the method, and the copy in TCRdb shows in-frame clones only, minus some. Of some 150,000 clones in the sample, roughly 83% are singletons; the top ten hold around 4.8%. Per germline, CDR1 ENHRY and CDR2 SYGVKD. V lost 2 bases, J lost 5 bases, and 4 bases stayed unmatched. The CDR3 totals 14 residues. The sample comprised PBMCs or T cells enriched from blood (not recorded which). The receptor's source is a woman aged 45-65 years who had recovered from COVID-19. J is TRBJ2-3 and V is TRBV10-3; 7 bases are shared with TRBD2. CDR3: CAISERERGDTQYF. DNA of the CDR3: TGTGCCATCAGTGAGCGGGAGCGGGGAGATACGCAGTATTTT.